The sequence of this T cell receptor beta chain was determined in a study of blood T cell repertoires in COVID-19 (dated by TCRdb to 2020 to 2022). About the study as a whole: The collaborator samples originated in the United States, Italy and Spain and spanned the acute and convalescent phases of COVID-19. Samples were obtained from the ongoing ImmuneRACE study (first 160 participants) and from some 1,300 subjects provided by 6 global collaborators. Where HLA class I and class II types were available, the types were taken from metadata supplied by the sample provider, not from assay-based typing. The dataset comprised deeply sampled blood TCRbeta repertoires from subjects exposed to, actively infected with, or recovered from COVID-19. The material from the prospective study consisted of cDNA or gDNA derived from T cells, B-cell-depleted T cells, or PBMCs. A de-identified subject ID, COVID-19 status, age in years and sex were almost always included in the sample metadata. The repertoires were released in a freely available public database meant as a resource for research on the immune response to SARS-CoV-2. Findings and caveats that apply to the study as a whole: How much clinical and demographic metadata was included differed by source and by participant, and the metadata was provided uncurated.

The trim is 5 bases for V and 7 bases for J, with a gap of 8 bases between the germline ends. The CDR3 numbers 10 residues from cysteine through phenylalanine. The CDR3 DNA has 30 bases and is translated from base 1. The germline V gene (reference sequence) gives CDR1 as DFQATT and CDR2 as SNEGSKA. The immunoSEQ Assay, a bias-controlled multiplex PCR, was used to amplify TCRbeta CDR3 regions from genomic DNA. The paper's processing steps were these. Nucleated cell counts per sample were estimated from amplification of reference gene primers within the assay. Sequence reads were collapsed and filtered to measure the absolute abundance of every unique TCRbeta CDR3 rearrangement. For each sample, productive Simpson clonality was calculated as the square root of Simpson's diversity index across productive rearrangements. Entries here come from immuneACCESS through TCRdb and include only in-frame sequences with V and J called. Some clones fail to appear in such tables; in the studies checked, an unresolved V gene covers under half of the shortfall, and the cause of the remainder is unknown. Clonal size and the V and J genes are those of that table, whereas D and trimming came from the DNA. Present in this sample are 110,000 or so clones, roughly 84% of which were seen just once. Jointly, the top ten make up about 8.1% of the sample.

Whole blood was collected in K2EDTA tubes by collaborating institutions according to the institutions' own protocols. Collaborator samples were shipped for TCRbeta analysis as frozen whole blood, isolated PBMCs, or DNA extracted from either sample type. Comments on this clone: Its antigen is not yet known. Within one base of it there is no much larger clone, and no base qualities were kept.

Material for sequencing was peripheral blood. The chain couples TRBV20-1 to TRBJ1-2, with the D gene not confidently named. The receptor was derived from a middle-aged woman with acute or convalescent COVID-19. The DNA sequence reads TGCAGTGCTGAACGGGGTGGCTACACCTTC. Translation gives CSAERGGYTF.